The sequence of this T cell receptor beta chain was determined in a study of cytomegalovirus exposure and HLA in healthy donors listed by TCRdb under 2017. Looking at the study overall: According to an earlier analysis of 450 to 650 of the donors, about 179 million T cells yielded over 90 million unique TCR beta sequences and about 300 Gb of sequence data. Roughly 300 gigabases of sequencing data and about 92 million unique TCR sequences made up an early release that covered 500 to 700 HLA-typed donors. The genetic ancestry cluster associated with self-reported Caucasian donors included around four fifths of the approximately 430 genotyped donors. The study was designed to test whether signatures of past pathogen exposure could be identified by cataloging public T cell receptors. The study used immunosequencing to profile the T cell repertoires of approximately 640 subjects and linked those repertoires to cytomegalovirus serostatus. In addition to the first cohort of 650 to 750 subjects, a separate validation cohort of some 120 different subjects was used. To predict cytomegalovirus infection status, the study brought together high-throughput TCR immunosequencing, statistical association of individual TCRs with disease status, and machine learning. A later analysis re-examined previously published TCR beta repertoires from roughly 720 donors and added high-resolution HLA genotyping to investigate patterns of TCR occurrence. The later analysis used no new phenotypic data to find candidate immune exposures, relying instead on TCR beta sequences and their occurrence across donors. To decide whether each TCR beta V gene segment behaved as functional or pseudogenic, an earlier analysis of nearly 600 of the donors relied on high-throughput TCR beta sequencing. Donor age, sex, ethnicity and CMV serostatus were compiled alongside the repertoire data. In a later genetic analysis, genome-wide SNP genotypes for about three fifths of the 666 donors were used, and that subset was treated as a discovery cohort. Every discovery cohort repertoire had been produced on one sequencing platform. HLA typing covered class I and class II loci at four-digit resolution. The number of donors typed differed by locus, with about 629-630 for A, B, C, DRB1 and DQB1, about 500 for DQA1, 600 to 610 for DPA1, and approximately 470 for DPB1. Four or five DR-DQ haplotypes were handled as single units for association and clustering because linkage in the cohort was strong. Across approximately 400 genotyped donors of the cohort, an average of about 240,000 unique TCR beta nucleotide sequences per donor were sequenced, and roughly 17% of those sequences were non-productive. General study outcomes and caveats: Presence/absence analyses assumed roughly uniform sequencing depth across donors, an assumption that may not hold. Correlated functional status among segregating V segments might reflect linkage disequilibrium, but an unknown experimental factor could not be ruled out. Because counts were too low, approximately 15 rarely observed V segments, including chromosome 9 orphons, were excluded from the earlier analysis of 587 of the donors. According to a later analysis, parvovirus B19, influenza, CMV and Epstein-Barr virus appeared linked to several top co-occurrence clusters. In an earlier analysis of about 550 of the donors, most TCR beta V segments were observed in productive rearrangements about 87% or about 30% of the time, broadly matching IMGT annotations. Because HLA typing was unavailable for some donors at each locus, only the typed subset was used in association tests. Strong co-occurrence of HLA alleles, especially DR and DQ, made assigning TCR associations to individual alleles difficult. Across donors, most TCR sequences were observed very rarely, whereas some public TCRs were present in many individuals. The 87-base-pair reads could not distinguish some IMGT-functional V segments, including TRBV6-2 and TRBV6-3, so those segments were excluded. A later analysis found that most CMV-associated TCR beta chains appeared HLA-restricted, with HLA associations seemingly driven largely by CMV exposure. An association between a missense DCLRE1C variant and V-gene and J-gene trimming of TCR beta chains was found in a later genetic analysis and replicated in an independent cohort. In a later analysis, TCR association rates were found to vary across HLA loci, with the most associated TCRs seen for DRB1 alleles and the fewest for HLA-C alleles. In a later analysis, HLA-associated TCR beta chains were found to be more clonally expanded and to have lower generation probabilities than equally common non-associated chains. A further reported finding was that TCR beta sequences accurately predicted the HLA-A and HLA-B alleles for most subjects in the first cohort. A later genetic analysis reported fewer N-insertions in productive TCRs among donors in an Asian-associated ancestry cluster than the roughly 650-donor mean. In vitro tests confirmed that a few of the cytomegalovirus-associated TCR beta chains recognize cytomegalovirus antigens. The only immune exposure information available for the cohort was CMV serostatus. This cohort had only TCR beta chains sequenced, and the lack of alpha or paired-chain data limited which features could be detected. A cluster of highly shared sequence variants was judged likely to be a technical artifact of the sequencing pipeline. The classifier was reported to diagnose cytomegalovirus status with high specificity and sensitivity in both the original cohort and the validation cohort. The study gave a list of under 200 TCR beta chains associated with cytomegalovirus. Specific HLA alleles were associated with more than 15,000 TCR beta sequences at a false discovery rate of 0.05 in a later analysis. It was suggested by the authors that the approach could potentially be generalized to other disease states and immunological phenotypes.

Receptors were amplified or captured by the immunoSEQ multiplex PCR assay. The multiplex PCR relied on a mix of 60 forward primers for TCR Vbeta segments and 13 reverse primers for TCR Jbeta segments. Amplification of the CDR3 region of rearranged TCR beta genes was performed with a multiplex PCR assay on genomic DNA. The amplified TCR beta libraries were sequenced on the Illumina HiSeq System as 87-base-pair reads. Per the authors' processing: Across the 500 to 700 repertoires, a later analysis counted tens of millions of unique TCR beta chains, approximately 12 million of which were shared by at least two donors. Raw reads were error-corrected and collapsed into unique sequences by a nearest-neighbor algorithm in which closely related sequences were merged to remove PCR and sequencing errors. CDR3 sequences were aligned to IMGT reference sequences to assign V, D and J gene segments. For a sequence to be retained, a match of at least six nucleotides was required to both a V gene segment and a J gene segment. Rearrangements were called productive when the CDR3 lacked stop codons and stayed in frame with V and J; all others were non-productive. CDR3 was defined by IMGT convention, running from the second conserved V-encoded cysteine to the conserved J-encoded phenylalanine. The earlier analysis of approximately 500 of the donors excluded sequences that lacked an unambiguous match to a single V gene segment. In an earlier analysis of 500 to 750 of the donors, V segments were called functional above 56.7% productive rearrangements and were called segregating when the between-donor standard deviation exceeded 5%. A statistical classification framework was developed to diagnose cytomegalovirus status using the catalog of TCR beta chain sequences. In a later analysis, TCR nucleotide sequences were compared against IMGT/GENE-DB human TR gene sequences so that V and J genes could be assigned. In a later analysis, CDR3 sequences and most-parsimonious VDJ recombination scenarios were assigned using the TCRdist pipeline. In a later analysis, each TCR beta chain was defined by its CDR3 amino acid sequence together with its V-gene family, and reads lacking a unique V-gene family were excluded. In a later analysis, 450 to 600 highly shared, low-generation-probability nucleotide sequences were removed to address suspected cross-contamination and a sequencing artifact. A later analysis calculated a clonal expansion index for each public chain from normalized within-repertoire ranks of inferred template counts. Generation probabilities in a later analysis came from a VDJ recombination model fitted to out-of-frame rearrangements, and those results were checked against IGoR. Hypergeometric tests were used in a later analysis to score TCR-TCR, TCR-HLA and TCR-CMV co-occurrence, with a repertoire-size bias correction applied to the TCR pairs. In a later analysis, false discovery rates were estimated by permuting HLA or CMV assignments 20 times. In a later analysis, co-occurring TCRs were grouped using DBSCAN, and TCRdist sequence similarity was added for clustering within HLA-allele-positive subsets. Repertoires with fewer than 30,000 or more than 120,000 public chains, plus five repertoires with anomalous nucleotide sharing, were excluded from co-occurrence clustering. The immuneACCESS repertoire file appears here via TCRdb, limited to in-frame rearrangements. These files lack a portion of the clones; in checked studies, under half of the deficit traces to unresolved V genes, and the cause of the others is not known. For V, J and clone size, that table is used; D and trimming come from the DNA. Here the sample has more than 110,000 clones; 60% to 85% occur a single time. Of the sample, around 1.3% falls within the top ten clones.

The cohort consisted of 600 to 750 healthy bone marrow donors. Cohort members were all nominally healthy when sampled, although unrecorded immune exposures were likely present. The donor was CMV seropositive and belonged to the group of 250 to 300 seropositive cohort members. A peripheral blood sample was provided by each donor, and peripheral blood mononuclear cells were used for TCR beta sequencing. Genomic DNA extraction from the blood cell samples was performed with the Qiagen DNeasy Blood Extraction Kit. V lost 6 bases and J lost 4 bases; the stretch between them is 15 bases long. Its CDR3 holds 14 amino acids, cysteine through phenylalanine. Only the CDR3 part of the read is kept: 42 bases, read in frame from the first base. CDR1 and CDR2 are drawn from the germline V gene: MNHEY, SVGAGI. About this clone itself: Its antigen is currently not known. Within one base of it there is no much larger clone, and no base qualities were kept.

The clonotype originates from a male donor in good health and CMV-seropositive. Material: PBMCs. The chain employs TRBV6-5 and TRBJ1-1; no D gene call is confident. CDR3 protein: CASSRYPPVTEAFF. The DNA sequence is TGTGCCAGCAGCCGATACCCGCCAGTCACTGAAGCTTTCTTT.